The 10 T cell receptor beta chains below come from one sample, sequenced in a study of T cell repertoires in cytomegalovirus infection. For these TCRs, the target antigens are not known. TCRdb recomputed calls from the reads with MiXCR, one row per CDR3 protein. The data contain fewer than 850,000 distinct CDR3 sequences, 25% to 35% of them singletons. The sequenced sample was cultured CD8+ T cells from PBMCs, obtained from culture after CMV antigen stimulation. These receptors all come from a human donor in good health (CMV status not recorded). Some clones in this sample may be carry-over from other donors' samples.

A remark on this clonotype: This clone may be a read error of a much larger clone one base away. The rearrangement links TRBV4-1 to TRBJ1-2; no firm D call. The germline V gene encodes CDR1 MGHRA and CDR2 YSYEKL. This CDR3 spans 12 amino acids. In DNA form, the CDR3 reads TGCACCAGCAGCCAAGATGGGTTGGGCTACACCTTC. It codes for CTSSQDGLGYTF.

This chain joins TRBV11-2 and TRBJ2-1; unclear D gene. Germline V gene lookup returns CDR1 SGHAT and CDR2 FQNNGV. Trimming left V 5 bases short and J 8 bases short, with 10 bases between. CDR3 size: 12 residues. CDR3 protein: CASSQSAYEQFF. The CDR3 region has the DNA TGTGCCAGCAGCCAGAGTGCGTATGAGCAGTTCTTC.

About this clonotype: A much more abundant neighbour one base away suggests this may be a read error. Likely a read error: the CDR3 ends without its conserved phenylalanine or tryptophan. The chain uses TRBV7-6 and TRBJ2-3; possibly TRBD1 for D (6 bases). The CDR3 spans 13 residues. Germline V gene lookup returns CDR1 SGHVS and CDR2 FNYEAQ. V shed 5 bases and J shed 4 bases, with 10 bases lying between them. The CDR3 nucleotides read TGTGCCAGCAGCCCCCAGGGGTCAGATACGCAGTATTAT. Translated: CASSPQGSDTQYY.

The chain couples TRBV4-1 to TRBJ2-1; 7 nucleotides line up with TRBD2. This CDR3 has 16 amino acids. V was clipped by 4 bases and J by 2 bases; unmatched bases: 8. The germline V gene encodes CDR1 MGHRA and CDR2 YSYEKL. In DNA form, the CDR3 reads TGCGCCAGCAGCCCCTTTGGGGGGGTGACCTACAATGAGCAGTTCTTC. Protein product: CASSPFGGVTYNEQFF.

The V call is TRBV9, the J call TRBJ2-3, with D possibly being TRBD2 (5 bases). From germline, CDR1 is SGDLS and CDR2 YYNGEE. This CDR3 is built from 15 residues. The V end was cut by 4 bases, the J end by 3 bases, with 15 bases between. The CDR3 bases are TGTGCCAGCAGCCAAGTGGGGAGTGTAACAGATACGCAGTATTTT. Its protein product is CASSQVGSVTDTQYF. Full variable domain (outside the CDR3, taken from reference TRBV9 and TRBJ2-3): DSGVTQTPKHLITATGQRVTLRCSPRSGDLSVYWYQQSLDQGLQFLIQYYNGEERAKGNILERFSAQQFPDLHSELNLSSLELGDSALYFCASSQVGSVTDTQYFGPGTRLTVL.

V is TRBV29-1 and J is TRBJ2-1, with 7 nucleotides matching TRBD1. The CDR3 runs to 18 residues. V trimming: 6 bases; J trimming: 0 bases; junction bases outside the gene matches: 17. Germline-derived CDR1 and CDR2 are SQVTM and ANQGSEA. The CDR3 is CSVAYHRGEGSSYNEQFF. CDR3 DNA sequence: TGCAGCGTAGCATACCACAGGGGAGAAGGTAGCTCCTACAATGAGCAGTTCTTC.

This clonotype was detected once. The chain joins TRBV29-1 to TRBJ2-2; tentatively, D is TRBD1 (6 bases). V was pared by 2 bases and J by 0 bases, with 13 bases between. The CDR3 extends over 16 amino acids. Germline values: CDR1 SQVTM, CDR2 ANQGSEA. CDR3 loop: CSVELRGHTNTGELFF. The CDR3 DNA sequence: TGCAGCGTTGAACTCCGGGGACACACGAACACCGGGGAGCTGTTTTTT.

J is TRBJ2-1 and V is TRBV13, with TRBD2 matching 12 bases. V lost 5 bases to trimming and J lost 0 bases; unmatched junction nucleotides: 5. Looked up from germline, CDR1 is PRHDT and CDR2 is FYEKMQ (reference sequence). The CDR3 totals 17 residues. CDR3 DNA sequence: TGTGCCAGCAGCCCGGGACTAGCGGGCAGCTCCTACAATGAGCAGTTCTTC. Translation gives CASSPGLAGSSYNEQFF.

The rearrangement joins TRBV6-8 to TRBJ2-2; 10 bases align to TRBD1. This CDR3 is 15 amino acids long. J was trimmed by 3 bases and V by 6 bases; bases with no gene match: 4. Germline V CDR1 and CDR2: MNHGY, SAAAGT. The CDR3 sequence: CASRWTGGDTGELFF. CDR3 bases: TGTGCCAGCAGATGGACAGGGGGAGACACCGGGGAGCTGTTTTTT.

This clonotype was recorded a few times. The chain links TRBV27 to TRBJ2-2; the match to TRBD2 covers 11 bases. The V segment lost 5 bases and the J segment 6 bases; nucleotides outside the gene matches: 8. The CDR3 is 16 amino acids. CDR1 is MNHEY and CDR2 is SMNVEV in the germline V gene (reference sequence). The CDR3 DNA follows: TGTGCCAGCAGTATTACTAGCGGGGGAGCCCCCGGGGAGCTGTTTTTT. Encoded protein: CASSITSGGAPGELFF.